This T cell receptor beta chain was sequenced during a study of blood T cell repertoires in COVID-19. Study in general: The United States, Italy and Spain provided the acute and convalescent COVID-19 samples.

Germline V gene data show CDR1 as SEHNR and CDR2 as FQNEAQ (reference sequence). Trimming at V came to 1 base and at J to 11 bases, leaving 5 bases not matched to a gene. The length of the CDR3 is 14 residues. In the authors' workflow: Reference gene primer amplification in the assay estimated nucleated cell counts. Repertoires were generated with immunoSEQ multiplex PCR, while TCRdb's copy carries only in-frame clones and drops some. D and trimming come from the DNA, and the V and J calls and clone size come from that table. This sample has about 230,000 clones, with about nine tenths found just once.

Input material: peripheral blood. The rearrangement joins TRBV7-9 to TRBJ1-6, with 7 bases matching TRBD1. This TCR came from a man over 45 with COVID-19, enrolled during active disease. This CDR3 reads CASSLDRGTTPLHF. Here the CDR3 DNA reads TGTGCCAGCAGCTTAGACAGGGGAACGACACCCCTCCACTTT.